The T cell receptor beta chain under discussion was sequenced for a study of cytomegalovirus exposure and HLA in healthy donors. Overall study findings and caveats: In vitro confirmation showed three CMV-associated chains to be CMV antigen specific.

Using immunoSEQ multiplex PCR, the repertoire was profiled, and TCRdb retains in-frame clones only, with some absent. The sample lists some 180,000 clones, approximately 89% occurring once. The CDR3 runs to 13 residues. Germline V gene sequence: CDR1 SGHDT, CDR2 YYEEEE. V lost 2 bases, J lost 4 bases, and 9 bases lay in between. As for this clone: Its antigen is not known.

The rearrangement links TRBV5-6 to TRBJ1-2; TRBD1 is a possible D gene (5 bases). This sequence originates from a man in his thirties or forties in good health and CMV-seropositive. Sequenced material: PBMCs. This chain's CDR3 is CASSLQESYGYTF. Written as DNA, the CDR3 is TGTGCCAGCAGCTTACAGGAAAGCTATGGCTACACCTTC.